What follows are 30 T cell receptor beta chains derived from one specimen sequenced in a study of shared clonotypes between healthy human individuals. The method was immunoSEQ multiplex PCR; TCRdb's version includes in-frame clones alone and lacks a portion of them. The sample lists about a million clones, 60% to 80% occurring once. The sequencing sample was made of memory CD4+ T cells sorted from blood. Subset reported: CD45RA-negative fraction. The receptor set was obtained from a man between 18 and 35 years old in good health.

This clone was detected only a few times. This sequence joins TRBV4-1 and TRBJ2-2, with TRBD1 identical over 11 bases. This CDR3 has 17 amino acids. V dropped 4 bases and J dropped 0; count of bases not matched to a gene: 4. The germline V gene has CDR1 MGHRA and CDR2 YSYEKL. As DNA, the CDR3 is TGCGCCAGCAGCCGCCCGGGACAGGGGGCGAACACCGGGGAGCTGTTTTTT. Its translation: CASSRPGQGANTGELFF.

This clone was detected once. This rearrangement joins TRBV5-1 to TRBJ2-2; a possible D gene is TRBD1 (6 bases). Germline lookup yields CDR1 SGHRS and CDR2 YFSETQ. The CDR3 is made up of 15 amino acids. V gave up 4 bases and J gave up 0 bases, with 10 bases separating them. CDR3 region: CASSPGASNTGELFF. The CDR3 region has the DNA TGCGCCAGCAGCCCAGGGGCCTCGAACACCGGGGAGCTGTTTTTT.

As for this clone: This specimen includes other DNA sequences encoding the same CDR3. The chain employs TRBV20-1 and TRBJ1-1; D gene unclear. This CDR3 is built from 11 residues. Germline lookup yields CDR1 DFQATT and CDR2 SNEGSKA (reference sequence). V was shortened by 3 bases and J by 0 bases, with 2 bases between the two germline ends. CDR3 region: CSARVNTEAFF. The CDR3 bases are TGCAGTGCTAGGGTGAACACTGAAGCTTTCTTT.

This clone has only a few counts. V gene TRBV7-9 combines with J gene TRBJ1-6, with TRBD1 identical over 9 bases. Germline values: CDR1 SEHNR, CDR2 FQNEAQ (reference sequence). The V segment lost 5 bases and the J segment 13 bases; nucleotides outside the gene matches: 9. This CDR3 is built from 14 residues. In DNA, the CDR3 is TGTGCCAGCAGCCAGACAGGACAGGGGCTCCCCCTCCACTTT. This codes for CASSQTGQGLPLHF.

This chain uses TRBV5-6 with TRBJ1-1; D not resolved. This CDR3 is built from 13 residues. Deletions cut 4 bases from V and 0 bases from J, with 7 bases between. Germline V lookup: CDR1 SGHDT, CDR2 YYEEEE. The CDR3 region is CASSRVMNTEAFF. In nucleotides, the CDR3 is TGTGCCAGCAGCCGGGTTATGAACACTGAAGCTTTCTTT. Together with reference TRBV5-6 and TRBJ1-1, the CDR3 gives the full variable domain: DAGVTQSPTHLIKTRGQQVTLRCSPKSGHDTVSWYQQALGQGPQFIFQYYEEEERQRGNFPDRFSGHQFPNYSSELNVNALLLGDSALYLCASSRVMNTEAFFGQGTRLTVV.

The rearrangement uses TRBV6-4 and TRBJ1-4; 7 positions match TRBD1. This CDR3 contains 15 residues. The ends lost 7 bases at V and 0 bases at J; junction bases unmatched: 5. CDR1 and CDR2 from the germline V gene are MRHNA and SNTAGT. This chain's CDR3 is CASKSTGATNEKLFF. CDR3 sequence (DNA): TGTGCCAGCAAATCCACAGGGGCAACTAATGAAAAACTGTTTTTT.

The rearrangement uses TRBV6-6 and TRBJ1-6; no clear D. Looked up from germline, CDR1 is MNHNY and CDR2 is SVGAGI (reference sequence). This CDR3 has 16 amino acids. Trimming removed 7 bases from V and 1 base from J, with 14 bases in between. The CDR3, as DNA: TGTGCCAGCATCCCCGGGTCGAGGTCCTATAATTCACCCCTCCACTTT. Translated, it gives CASIPGSRSYNSPLHF.

This clone was counted once. The same CDR3 can be traced to other DNA sequences in this sample. This chain connects TRBV7-9 to TRBJ2-5; tentatively, D is TRBD1 (6 bases). Germline V gene lookup returns CDR1 SEHNR and CDR2 FQNEAQ (reference sequence). The CDR3 covers 14 residues. V was cut by 2 bases and J by 1 base, with 8 bases left in between. The CDR3 DNA sequence: TGTGCCAGCAGCTTAACAGGGACCCAAGAGACCCAGTACTTC. Its protein product is CASSLTGTQETQYF.

The V call is TRBV11-3, the J call TRBJ2-2; TRBD1 agrees at 7 bases. CDR3 size: 16 residues. V was pared by 5 bases and J by 7 bases, with 13 bases of the junction left unmatched. In germline, CDR1 is SGHNT, CDR2 YENEEA. CDR3: CASSLQLTGSNGELFF. For the CDR3, the DNA is TGTGCCAGCAGCCTCCAATTGACAGGGTCGAACGGGGAGCTGTTTTTT.

The gene calls are TRBV21-1 and TRBJ2-7; TRBD2, the table's D call, lacks a check against the DNA. TRBV21-1 is an annotated pseudogene. The CDR3 totals 15 residues. CDR3 coding DNA: TGTGCCAGCAGCAATACCCCCGGGAGGGACGACGAGCAGTACTTC. Residues: CASSNTPGRDDEQYF.

This chain links TRBV10-2 with TRBJ2-1, with D hard to call. Trimming removed 0 bases at V and 7 bases at J, with 7 bases between. CDR1 and CDR2 (germline): WSHSY, SAAADI. This CDR3 spans 13 amino acids. For the CDR3, the DNA is TGCGCCAGCAGTGAGTCTGTTTCGAATGAGCAGTTCTTC. Its protein product is CASSESVSNEQFF.

This clone was picked up a small number of times. This rearrangement joins TRBV5-1 to TRBJ2-1, with D possibly matching TRBD2 (5 bases). Trimming took 3 bases from V and 7 from J, leaving 20 bases between them. The germline CDR1 and CDR2 sequences are SGHRS and YFSETQ. The CDR3 covers 16 residues. CDR3 sequence reads: CASSSTALVGGNEQFF. Here the CDR3 DNA reads TGCGCCAGCAGCTCCACTGCCCTAGTAGGCGGGAATGAGCAGTTCTTC.

V is TRBV7-9 and J is TRBJ2-1; TRBD2 agrees at 14 bases. Trimming removed 5 bases from V and 7 bases from J; junction bases left unmatched: 7. Germline assignment: CDR1 SEHNR and CDR2 FQNEAQ (reference sequence). CDR3 length: 16 amino acids. The CDR3, as DNA: TGTGCCAGCAGCCCGGGACTAGCGGGAGTAGGGAATGAGCAGTTCTTC. Amino acid sequence: CASSPGLAGVGNEQFF.

The chain combines TRBV4-1 with TRBJ2-7; a weak D match, TRBD1 (5 bases). Looked up from germline, CDR1 is MGHRA and CDR2 is YSYEKL. CDR3 length: 18 amino acids. Trimming took 0 bases from V and 3 from J, leaving 21 bases between them. CDR3 DNA: TGCGCCAGCAGCCAAGAGGCAGGGTTGGCCCATCCGTACTACGAGCAGTACTTC. It yields the protein CASSQEAGLAHPYYEQYF.

Regarding this clone: The junction differs from germline at one of its ends, possibly a read error. The genes are TRBV2 and TRBJ1-4, with 7 bases aligning to TRBD1. CDR3 length: 14 amino acids. Germline loops: CDR1 SNHLY, CDR2 FYNNEI. The CDR3 DNA reads as TGTGCCAGCAGGGAAGGGACAGTCAAGGAAAAACTGTTTTTT. It is translated as CASREGTVKEKLFF.

J is TRBJ2-5 and V is TRBV30; D gene uncertain. Trimming left V 4 bases short and J 3 bases short, with 9 bases between. This CDR3 has 12 residues. Germline CDR1 GTSNPN, CDR2 SVGIG (reference sequence). In DNA, the CDR3 is TGTGCCTGGACGCCCCGAGAAGAGACCCAGTACTTC. Encoded protein: CAWTPREETQYF.

This chain connects TRBV12-5 to TRBJ2-6, with unresolved D. The CDR3 has 13 residues. Trimming stripped 5 bases from V and 0 bases from J, with 2 bases between. Germline-derived CDR1 and CDR2 are LGHNT and FRNRAP. CDR3 sequence reads: CASGPSGANVLTF. CDR3 DNA: TGTGCTAGTGGTCCCTCTGGGGCCAACGTCCTGACTTTC. The variable domain in full, completed from reference TRBV12-5 and TRBJ2-6, reads DARVTQTPRHKVTEMGQEVTMRCQPILGHNTVFWYRQTMMQGLELLAYFRNRAPLDDSGMPKDRFSAEMPDATLATLKIQPSEPRDSAVYFCASGPSGANVLTFGAGSRLTVL.

The rearrangement uses TRBV5-4 and TRBJ1-1; D is uncertain. From germline, CDR1 is SGHNT and CDR2 YYREEE (reference sequence). This CDR3 spans 15 amino acids. V was clipped by 2 bases and J by 3 bases, with 14 bases between them. In DNA form, the CDR3 reads TGTGCCAGCAGCTTCGTGGGCATCGTGGACACTGAAGCTTTCTTT. Encoded protein: CASSFVGIVDTEAFF.

This sequence joins TRBV5-1 and TRBJ1-4, with unresolved D. CDR3 length: 12 amino acids. Germline CDR1 SGHRS, CDR2 YFSETQ. Trimming pared 4 bases from V and 5 bases from J, leaving 6 bases between. CDR3 DNA sequence: TGCGCCAGCAGCAACACCAATGAAAAACTGTTTTTT. Protein: CASSNTNEKLFF.

The table lists this clone with a few counts. V and J are TRBV5-1 and TRBJ1-5; 8 nucleotides align to TRBD1. Per the germline V gene, CDR1 is SGHRS and CDR2 is YFSETQ. The CDR3 sequence is 13 residues long. Trimming removed 4 bases from V and 7 bases from J; junction bases left unmatched: 4. The CDR3 loop is CASSGTGGQPQHF. CDR3 DNA: TGCGCCAGCAGCGGAACAGGGGGACAGCCCCAGCATTTT.

The chain uses TRBV5-1 and TRBJ2-5; tentative D call: TRBD2 (5 bases). The DNA end lines up better with TRBJ2-7; the J call may be wrong. This CDR3 has 16 residues. CDR1 and CDR2 (germline): SGHRS, YFSETQ. CDR3 DNA sequence: TGCGCCAGCAGCTTGCAAGGAGGACGGCCATCCTACGAGCAGTACTTC. It codes for CASSLQGGRPSYEQYF.

This sequence joins TRBV7-2 and TRBJ2-7, with TRBD1 identical over 9 bases. V trimming: 7 bases; J trimming: 2 bases; junction bases outside the gene matches: 6. Germline CDR1 is SGHTA and CDR2 is FQGNSA. This CDR3 region has 14 residues. In DNA, the CDR3 is TGTGCCAGCACCTCGGGACAGGGTCCCTACGAGCAGTACTTC. This codes for CASTSGQGPYEQYF.

This chain connects TRBV5-1 to TRBJ2-3; D unclear. The CDR3 contains 14 residues. Trimming stripped 0 bases from V and 2 bases from J, with 7 bases between. CDR1 SGHRS and CDR2 YFSETQ come from the germline V gene. CDR3 region: CASSLGQHTDTQYF. In nucleotides, the CDR3 is TGCGCCAGCAGCTTGGGGCAGCACACAGATACGCAGTATTTT.

The chain joins TRBV5-4 to TRBJ1-1, with 8 bases aligning to TRBD1. The CDR3 extends over 16 amino acids. V lost 4 bases to trimming and J lost 1 base; unmatched junction nucleotides: 9. The germline V gene has CDR1 SGHNT and CDR2 YYREEE (reference sequence). The DNA of the CDR3 is TGTGCCAGCAGCCCGATAACAGGGGGGAAGAACACTGAAGCTTTCTTT. This gives the protein CASSPITGGKNTEAFF.

The V call is TRBV30, the J call TRBJ2-1, with 10 bases fitting TRBD2. CDR3 length: 15 residues. Germline assignment: CDR1 GTSNPN and CDR2 SVGIG (reference sequence). V gave up 0 bases and J gave up 5 bases; unmatched junction bases: 4. The DNA for the CDR3 is TGTGCCTGGAGTGTAACTAGCGGGATTAACAATGAGCAGTTCTTC. This gives the protein CAWSVTSGINNEQFF.

J is TRBJ1-1 and V is TRBV18; TRBD1 aligns across 7 bases. The germline CDR1 and CDR2 sequences are KGHSH and LQKENI. The CDR3 contains 12 residues. V lost 4 bases, J lost 5 bases, and 1 base stayed unmatched. The CDR3 reads CASSQTGTEAFF. The CDR3 DNA follows: TGTGCCAGCTCACAGACAGGGACTGAAGCTTTCTTT. The full variable domain, rest sourced from reference TRBV18 and TRBJ1-1, is NAGVMQNPRHLVRRRGQEARLRCSPMKGHSHVYWYRQLPEEGLKFMVYLQKENIIDESGMPKERFSAEFPKEGPSILRIQQVVRGDSAAYFCASSQTGTEAFFGQGTRLTVV.

This chain joins TRBV11-2 and TRBJ1-6, with D unclear. The germline V and J ends were trimmed by 4 bases and 9 bases, with 13 bases remaining between them. Germline CDR1 reads SGHAT; CDR2 reads FQNNGV. The CDR3 sequence is 14 residues long. The CDR3 sequence: CASSSQEKGSPLHF. The CDR3 bases are TGTGCCAGCAGCTCCCAGGAGAAGGGTTCACCCCTCCACTTT.

This clone was detected a few times. The chain recombines TRBV2 with TRBJ2-3; unclear D gene. V lost 6 bases and J 2 bases, leaving 6 bases between the germline ends. This CDR3 has 12 residues. Germline V lookup: CDR1 SNHLY, CDR2 FYNNEI. Here the CDR3 DNA reads TGTGCCAGCAGACGGATCACAGATACGCAGTATTTT. Its translation is CASRRITDTQYF.

Worth noting for this clone: Other DNA sequences in the same sample also yield this CDR3. This chain links TRBV27 with TRBJ2-3; TRBD2 is a possible D gene (6 bases). The germline CDR1 and CDR2 sequences are MNHEY and SMNVEV (reference sequence). This CDR3 has 15 residues. Deletions cut 3 bases from V and 1 base from J, with 11 bases between. CDR3: CASSFLASGTDTQYF. The CDR3, as DNA: TGTGCCAGCAGTTTTCTAGCGTCGGGCACAGATACGCAGTATTTT.

The chain employs TRBV2 and TRBJ2-5, with TRBD2 matching over 13 bases. Germline CDR1 reads SNHLY; CDR2 reads FYNNEI. The CDR3 is 15 residues long. V shed 7 bases and J 3 bases; nucleotides not matched to a gene: 5. In nucleotides, the CDR3 is TGTGCCAGCAAATTAGGGACTAGCGGGGAAGAGACCCAGTACTTC. Translation: CASKLGTSGEETQYF.